Below, 7 T cell receptor beta chains from the same sample are listed, as sequenced in a study of T-cell memory formation after mild COVID-19. TCRdb reprocessed the 5' RACE reads with MiXCR, giving one entry per CDR3 protein. Of 250,000 to 350,000 distinct CDR3 sequences listed, 15% to 20% are singletons. Sequencing was performed on PBMCs or a T cell subset sorted from them (not recorded which). These receptors came from a man aged 18 to 30 who had mild COVID-19 (a few samples of this study predate the infection). Cell type and time point are not known.

V gene TRBV7-6 combines with J gene TRBJ2-3; D gene ambiguous. The CDR3 has 14 residues. Germline V lookup: CDR1 SGHVS, CDR2 FNYEAQ. V dropped 3 bases and J dropped 2 bases, with 9 bases sitting between them. The CDR3 DNA reads as TGTGCCAGCAGCTTTGGGCCCTTCACAGATACGCAGTATTTT. Residues: CASSFGPFTDTQYF. Full variable domain (outside the CDR3, taken from reference TRBV7-6 and TRBJ2-3): GAGVSQSPRYKVTKRGQDVALRCDPISGHVSLYWYRQALGQGPEFLTYFNYEAQQDKSGLPNDRFSAERPEGSISTLTIQRTEQRDSAMYRCASSFGPFTDTQYFGPGTRLTVL.

This clonotype has more than one count but fewer than ten. The rearrangement joins TRBV12-3 or TRBV12-4 to TRBJ2-4; 9 positions match TRBD1. With 3 bases clipped from V and 0 bases from J, the junction kept 3 bases outside the gene matches. The CDR3 loop spans 16 amino acids. The CDR3 sequence is CASSFGQGLAKNIQYF. Here the CDR3 DNA reads TGTGCCAGCAGTTTTGGACAGGGGCTAGCCAAAAACATTCAGTACTTC.

There are a few counts of this clonotype. The chain links TRBV20-1 to TRBJ1-4; the match to TRBD1 covers 8 bases. Trimming cost V 6 bases and J 7 bases; bases outside gene matches: 4. The germline gives CDR1 DFQATT, CDR2 SNEGSKA (reference sequence). The CDR3 contains 12 residues. CDR3 in amino acids: CSATGASEKLFF. Written as DNA, the CDR3 is TGCAGTGCGACAGGGGCTAGTGAAAAACTGTTTTTT.

This clonotype has only a few counts. The rearrangement links TRBV10-3 to TRBJ2-6; D is unresolved. With 3 bases removed from V and 0 bases from J, the gap between germline ends came to 12 bases. This CDR3 comprises 17 residues. The germline CDR1 and CDR2 sequences are ENHRY and SYGVKD. For the CDR3, the DNA is TGTGCCATCAGTGACGAACCCGTATTCTCTGGGGCCAACGTCCTGACTTTC. Its translation: CAISDEPVFSGANVLTF.

This clonotype was counted ten times or more. The CDR3 reads CASSFEGREQYF. The CDR3 bases are TGTGCCAGCAGCTTTGAGGGGCGCGAGCAGTACTTC. The gene calls are TRBV7-9 and TRBJ2-7; D may correspond to TRBD1 or TRBD2 (5 bases each). Trimming removed 3 bases from V and 6 bases from J, with 9 bases in between. The CDR3 has 12 residues. From germline, CDR1 is SEHNR and CDR2 FQNEAQ (reference sequence). Looking up the rest from reference TRBV7-9 and TRBJ2-7 gives the full variable domain: DTGVSQNPRHKITKRGQNVTFRCDPISEHNRLYWYRQTLGQGPEFLTYFQNEAQLEKSRLLSDRFSAERPKGSFSTLEIQRTEQGDSAMYLCASSFEGREQYFGPGTRLTVT.

This clonotype was found many times. The chain uses TRBV5-1 and TRBJ2-2; a weak D match, TRBD1 (5 bases). Trimming took 4 bases from V and 1 from J, leaving 8 bases between them. CDR1 is SGHRS and CDR2 is YFSETQ in the germline V gene. This CDR3 is built from 14 residues. CDR3: CASSQGQNTGELFF. In DNA form, the CDR3 reads TGCGCCAGCAGCCAGGGCCAGAACACCGGGGAGCTGTTTTTT.

Ten or more counts support this clonotype. This chain joins TRBV4-3 and TRBJ1-6; TRBD1 aligns across 8 bases. The V and J ends lost 5 bases and 6 bases, in that order; junction bases with no gene match: 6. This CDR3 comprises 15 residues. Per the germline V gene, CDR1 is LGHNA and CDR2 is YSLEER. This CDR3 is CASSYGQGTNSPLHF. For the CDR3, the DNA is TGCGCCAGCAGCTACGGACAGGGAACTAATTCACCCCTCCACTTT.